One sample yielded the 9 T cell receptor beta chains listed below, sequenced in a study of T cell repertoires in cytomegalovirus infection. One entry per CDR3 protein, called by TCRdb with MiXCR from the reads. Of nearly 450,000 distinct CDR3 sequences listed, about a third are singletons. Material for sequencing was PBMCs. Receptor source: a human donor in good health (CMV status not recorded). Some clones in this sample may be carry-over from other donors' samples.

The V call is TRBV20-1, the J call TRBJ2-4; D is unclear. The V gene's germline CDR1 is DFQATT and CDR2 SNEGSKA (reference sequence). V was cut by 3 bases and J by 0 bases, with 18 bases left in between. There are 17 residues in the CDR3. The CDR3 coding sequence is TGCAGTGCTAGGGTAGACCCCGAAAACCCAGCCAAAAACATTCAGTACTTC. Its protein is CSARVDPENPAKNIQYF.

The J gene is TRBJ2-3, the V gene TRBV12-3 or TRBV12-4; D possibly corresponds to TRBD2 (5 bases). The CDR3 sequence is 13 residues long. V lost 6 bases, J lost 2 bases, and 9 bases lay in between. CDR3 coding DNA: TGTGCCAGCAGACTAGTAACCACAGATACGCAGTATTTT. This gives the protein CASRLVTTDTQYF.

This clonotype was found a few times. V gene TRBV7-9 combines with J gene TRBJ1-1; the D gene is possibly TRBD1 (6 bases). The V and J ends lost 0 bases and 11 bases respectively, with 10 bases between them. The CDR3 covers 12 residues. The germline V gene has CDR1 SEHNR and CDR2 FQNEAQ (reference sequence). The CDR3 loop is CASSLAQGSAFF. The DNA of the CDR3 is TGTGCCAGCAGCTTAGCGCAGGGGTCGGCTTTCTTT. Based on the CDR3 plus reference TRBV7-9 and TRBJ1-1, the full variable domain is DTGVSQNPRHKITKRGQNVTFRCDPISEHNRLYWYRQTLGQGPEFLTYFQNEAQLEKSRLLSDRFSAERPKGSFSTLEIQRTEQGDSAMYLCASSLAQGSAFFGQGTRLTVV.

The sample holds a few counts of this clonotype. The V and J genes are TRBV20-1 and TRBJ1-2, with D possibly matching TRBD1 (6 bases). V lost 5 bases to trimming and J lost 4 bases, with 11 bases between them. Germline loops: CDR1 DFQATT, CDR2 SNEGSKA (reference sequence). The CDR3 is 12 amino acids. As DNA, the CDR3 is TGCAGTGCTCCAGGGGAATTCTATGGCTACACCTTC. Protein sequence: CSAPGEFYGYTF.

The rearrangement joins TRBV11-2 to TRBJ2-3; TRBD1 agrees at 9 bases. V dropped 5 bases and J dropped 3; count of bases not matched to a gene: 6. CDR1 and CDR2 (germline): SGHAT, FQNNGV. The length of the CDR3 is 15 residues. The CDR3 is CASSLDRGGTDTQYF. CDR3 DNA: TGTGCCAGCAGCCTGGACAGGGGCGGAACAGATACGCAGTATTTT.

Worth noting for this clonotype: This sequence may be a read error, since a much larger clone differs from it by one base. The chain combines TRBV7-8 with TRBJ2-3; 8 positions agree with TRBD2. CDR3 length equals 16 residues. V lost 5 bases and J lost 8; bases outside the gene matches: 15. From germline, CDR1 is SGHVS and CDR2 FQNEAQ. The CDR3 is CASSHEGASGGVTQYF. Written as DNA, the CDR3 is TGTGCCAGCAGCCACGAAGGGGCCTCGGGGGGGGTTACGCAGTATTTT.

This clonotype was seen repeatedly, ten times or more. The CDR3 loop is CASSLEGRVGTNEKLFF. CDR3 DNA sequence: TGTGCCAGCAGCTTAGAGGGACGGGTTGGAACTAATGAAAAACTGTTTTTT. The rearrangement uses TRBV7-2 and TRBJ1-4; weak D call: TRBD1 (5 bases). The CDR3 length is 17 residues. The germline CDR1 and CDR2 sequences are SGHTA and FQGNSA. Trimming took off 1 base at V and 1 base at J, with 13 bases between the two ends.

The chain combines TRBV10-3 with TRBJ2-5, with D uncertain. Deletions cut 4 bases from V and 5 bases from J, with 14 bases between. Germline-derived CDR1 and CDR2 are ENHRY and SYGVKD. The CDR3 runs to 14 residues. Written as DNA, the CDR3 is TGTGCCATCAGTGGGACGGGCTTAGGCGAGACCCAGTACTTC. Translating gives CAISGTGLGETQYF.

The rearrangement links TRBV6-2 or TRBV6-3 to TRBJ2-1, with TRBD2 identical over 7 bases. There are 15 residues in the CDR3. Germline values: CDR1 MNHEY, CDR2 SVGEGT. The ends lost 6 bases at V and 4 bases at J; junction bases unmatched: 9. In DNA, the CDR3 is TGTGCCAGCAGCGCCCGGGACTACTCGTACAATGAGCAGTTCTTC. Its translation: CASSARDYSYNEQFF.